Below are 23 T cell receptor beta chains sequenced from a single sample in a study of cytomegalovirus exposure and HLA in healthy donors. It was with 60 Vbeta and 13 Jbeta primers that the PCR ran. Profiling relied on immunoSEQ multiplex PCR, and the TCRdb table lists in-frame clones only, not all of them. The table lists approximately 150,000 clones, 77% of them singletons. The sequenced sample consisted of PBMCs. Receptors originate from a young woman in good health and CMV-seronegative.

Note on this clone: This specimen includes other DNA sequences encoding the same CDR3. This sequence joins TRBV30 and TRBJ1-2; the D is unclear. Germline assignment: CDR1 GTSNPN and CDR2 SVGIG (reference sequence). V lost 0 bases and J lost 11, with 13 bases in between. The CDR3 length is 12 residues. The CDR3 DNA reads as TGTGCCTGGAGTGTACGACCCGGGAAATACACCTTC. This codes for CAWSVRPGKYTF.

J is TRBJ2-3 and V is TRBV7-8; the match to TRBD2 covers 9 bases. Per germline, CDR1 SGHVS and CDR2 FQNEAQ. CDR3 length: 16 amino acids. V was pared by 3 bases and J by 3 bases, with 7 bases of the junction left unmatched. CDR3: CASSFLAGLGTDTQYF. The DNA for the CDR3 is TGTGCCAGCAGCTTCCTAGCGGGGCTCGGGACAGATACGCAGTATTTT.

The CDR3 DNA sequence: TGCGCCAGCAGCCCCGGACAGGCCCACTTGGAGCAGTACTTC. It codes for CASSPGQAHLEQYF. J is TRBJ2-7 and V is TRBV5-1, with 7 bases that match TRBD1. The CDR3 consists of 14 residues. J gave up 7 bases and V 4 bases, and 11 bases lay outside the gene matches. Germline-derived CDR1 and CDR2 are SGHRS and YFSETQ.

The V gene is TRBV30, the J gene TRBJ2-4; TRBD2 is a possible D gene (6 bases). The germline V gene encodes CDR1 GTSNPN and CDR2 SVGIG (reference sequence). The V end lost 5 bases, the J end lost 0 bases, and 20 bases lay between the germline ends. This CDR3 is built from 17 residues. The CDR3 DNA sequence: TGTGCCTGGGGAAATGGCCGGCAGGGACTAGCCAAAAACATTCAGTACTTC. Protein product: CAWGNGRQGLAKNIQYF.

The chain joins TRBV7-2 to TRBJ2-3, with 11 bases that match TRBD2. CDR1 and CDR2 from the germline V gene are SGHTA and FQGNSA. The CDR3 is 16 amino acids. V shed 1 base and J 1 base; nucleotides not matched to a gene: 1. This CDR3 reads CASSLVAGGGTDTQYF. Written as DNA, the CDR3 is TGTGCCAGCAGCTTAGTAGCGGGAGGGGGCACAGATACGCAGTATTTT.

This rearrangement joins TRBV5-1 to TRBJ2-3; weak D call: TRBD1 (6 bases). The CDR3 has 16 residues. Germline values: CDR1 SGHRS, CDR2 YFSETQ. Trimming shortened V by 4 bases and J by 0 bases, and 15 bases separated the two germline ends. CDR3 sequence: CASSTTGTQSTDTQYF. DNA of the CDR3: TGCGCCAGCAGCACAACCGGGACACAGAGCACAGATACGCAGTATTTT.

The rearrangement links TRBV19 to TRBJ1-5, with 8 nucleotides matching TRBD1. CDR1 and CDR2 from the germline V gene are LNHDA and SQIVND (reference sequence). J was trimmed by 6 bases and V by 7 bases; bases with no gene match: 11. This CDR3 spans 15 amino acids. CDR3 nucleotides: TGTGCCAGTAAGAGAACAGGGGGACTCGGTCAGCCCCAGCATTTT. Protein product: CASKRTGGLGQPQHF.

This clone was picked up one time. V gene TRBV7-9 combines with J gene TRBJ1-4, with a weak D call TRBD1 (5 bases). The CDR3 extends over 17 amino acids. CDR1 is SEHNR and CDR2 is FQNEAQ in the germline V gene (reference sequence). V lost 4 bases to trimming and J lost 1 base, with 16 bases between them. CDR3 sequence: CASSSEGRGLTNEKLFF. CDR3 nucleotide sequence: TGTGCCAGCAGCTCAGAAGGACGGGGGTTAACTAATGAAAAACTGTTTTTT.

The chain employs TRBV4-1 and TRBJ1-4; TRBD1 agrees at 9 bases. V lost 4 bases, J lost 10 bases, and 10 bases stayed unmatched. Germline values: CDR1 MGHRA, CDR2 YSYEKL. CDR3 length: 15 residues. Here the CDR3 reads CASSPWTGAFRKLFF. The CDR3 DNA sequence: TGCGCCAGCAGCCCATGGACAGGGGCGTTTCGAAAACTGTTTTTT.

The rearrangement joins TRBV19 to TRBJ2-7; a weak D match, TRBD2 (5 bases). From germline, CDR1 is LNHDA and CDR2 SQIVND (reference sequence). The CDR3 is 17 residues long. V was shortened by 1 base and J by 2 bases, with 18 bases between the two germline ends. CDR3 DNA: TGTGCCAGTAGTATAGCGCCCTCAGCGGAGTTAACCTACGAGCAGTACTTC. This sequence encodes CASSIAPSAELTYEQYF.

V gene TRBV4-2 combines with J gene TRBJ2-7; possibly TRBD2 for D (5 bases). Trimming took 0 bases from V and 4 from J, leaving 10 bases between them. This CDR3 is 14 amino acids long. The germline CDR1 and CDR2 sequences are LGHNA and YNFKEQ. CDR3 DNA sequence: TGTGCCAGCAGCCAAGAGGCCACTAGTTACGAGCAGTACTTC. Its translation is CASSQEATSYEQYF.

V and J are TRBV30 and TRBJ1-3; D not certain. Per germline, CDR1 GTSNPN and CDR2 SVGIG (reference sequence). Trimming pared 3 bases from V and 0 bases from J, leaving 9 bases between. The CDR3 sequence is 14 residues long. This CDR3 reads CAWRAWSSGNTIYF. The DNA for the CDR3 is TGTGCCTGGAGGGCTTGGAGCTCTGGAAACACCATATATTTT.

Only a few counts were recorded for this clone. The J gene is TRBJ1-6, the V gene TRBV9, with 9 nucleotides matching TRBD1. Germline CDR1 is SGDLS and CDR2 is YYNGEE. This CDR3 is built from 17 residues. Losses at the gene ends were 3 bases for V and 6 bases for J; bases not matched to a gene: 10. Here the CDR3 reads CASSETGTGTGNSPLHF. The CDR3 DNA sequence: TGTGCCAGCAGCGAGACCGGGACAGGGACTGGTAATTCACCCCTCCACTTT. Full variable domain (rest looked up from reference TRBV9 and TRBJ1-6): DSGVTQTPKHLITATGQRVTLRCSPRSGDLSVYWYQQSLDQGLQFLIQYYNGEERAKGNILERFSAQQFPDLHSELNLSSLELGDSALYFCASSETGTGTGNSPLHFGNGTRLTVT.

CDR3 nucleotide sequence: TGTGCCAGTTCCCAGGGGGCGGGCACCGGGGAGCTGTTTTTT. Translating it yields CASSQGAGTGELFF. V is TRBV19 and J is TRBJ2-2; 8 bases align to TRBD1. Germline lookup yields CDR1 LNHDA and CDR2 SQIVND (reference sequence). The junction had 6 bases not matched to a gene; V was cut back by 8 bases and J by 4 bases. The CDR3 has 14 amino acids.

This clone has a single count. V usage is TRBV10-3 and J usage is TRBJ1-5, with D unclear. The ends were cut back, 11 bases at V and 3 bases at J, with 14 bases in the middle. The CDR3 spans 13 residues. Germline V CDR1 and CDR2: ENHRY, SYGVKD. CDR3 DNA: TGTGCCTCGTCACCCTCAGACAATCAGCCCCAGCATTTT. As protein: CASSPSDNQPQHF.

The V call is TRBV19, the J call TRBJ1-2, with a possible D match to TRBD1 (6 bases). Looked up from germline, CDR1 is LNHDA and CDR2 is SQIVND (reference sequence). The CDR3 consists of 13 residues. V was trimmed by 5 bases and J by 4 bases, leaving 11 bases between them. In DNA, the CDR3 is TGTGCCAGTAGTTCAGGGACACCCTATGGCTACACCTTC. Translation: CASSSGTPYGYTF.

The chain has TRBV29-1 and TRBJ1-1; 8 bases align to TRBD1. Unmatched junction bases numbered 5, after V lost 7 bases and J lost 1 base. From germline, CDR1 is SQVTM and CDR2 ANQGSEA. CDR3 size: 13 residues. This CDR3 is CSAPGTGNTEAFF. CDR3 nucleotide sequence: TGCAGCGCTCCCGGGACAGGGAACACTGAAGCTTTCTTT.

The rearrangement uses TRBV19 and TRBJ2-2; unclear D gene. The CDR3 is made up of 14 amino acids. Trimming stripped 2 bases from V and 3 bases from J, with 7 bases between. The V gene's germline CDR1 is LNHDA and CDR2 SQIVND (reference sequence). The CDR3 DNA follows: TGTGCCAGTAGTATAAACGGGTACACCGGGGAGCTGTTTTTT. It specifies CASSINGYTGELFF.

The chain recombines TRBV7-8 with TRBJ2-5; TRBD2 matches 12 bases. V was clipped by 5 bases and J by 3 bases; unmatched bases: 10. CDR3 length: 17 residues. Germline loops: CDR1 SGHVS, CDR2 FQNEAQ. The CDR3 nucleotides read TGTGCCAGCAGCCAAACCCAGCGGACTAGCGGGAAAGAGACCCAGTACTTC. Residues: CASSQTQRTSGKETQYF.

The chain is built from TRBV2 and TRBJ2-1, with 8 bases aligning to TRBD2. CDR3 length: 12 amino acids. In germline, CDR1 is SNHLY, CDR2 FYNNEI. V gave up 11 bases and J gave up 9 bases; unmatched junction bases: 9. The CDR3 spells CAASSGSVEQFF. DNA of the CDR3: TGTGCCGCAAGCAGCGGGAGCGTTGAGCAGTTCTTC.

V is TRBV6-1 and J is TRBJ1-1; D is perhaps TRBD1 (5 bases). V was trimmed by 2 bases and J by 2 bases, leaving 15 bases between them. Germline CDR1 MNHNS, CDR2 SASEGT. The CDR3 consists of 16 residues. CDR3 sequence (DNA): TGTGCCAGCAGTGAAAGGCCGGGGGTCGGAAACACTGAAGCTTTCTTT. This encodes CASSERPGVGNTEAFF.

A note on this clone: A read error may produce the germline difference seen at one junction end. The rearrangement joins TRBV25-1 to TRBJ1-2, with TRBD1 matching over 11 bases. Germline V gene data show CDR1 as MGHDK and CDR2 as SYGVNS. The CDR3 covers 15 residues. Here the CDR3 DNA reads TGTGCCAGCAGTCCGGACAGGGGGCGTTGGGATGGCTACCCCTTC. Translation gives CASSPDRGRWDGYPF.

This chain joins TRBV7-8 and TRBJ2-7; TRBD2 matches at 12 bases. The germline V gene encodes CDR1 SGHVS and CDR2 FQNEAQ. V trimming: 4 bases; J trimming: 3 bases; junction bases outside the gene matches: 4. The length of the CDR3 is 15 residues. CDR3 in amino acids: CASSSRLAGDYEQYF. The CDR3 DNA is TGTGCCAGCAGCTCCCGACTAGCGGGGGACTACGAGCAGTACTTC.